The 3 T cell receptor beta chains below were found in one sample sequenced in a study of OX40 agonist ivuxolimab in advanced cancers. Here immunoSEQ multiplex PCR was the method, and the copy in TCRdb shows in-frame clones only, minus some. The sample yields some 68,000 clones, over 70% seen once. The sample here was CD4+ or CD8+ T cells sorted from blood, taken in a trial of the OX40 agonist ivuxolimab. The receptors stem from an adult with an advanced solid tumor such as melanoma, head and neck, liver or kidney cancer.

The rearrangement uses TRBV5-5 and TRBJ2-5, with TRBD2 matching over 10 bases. The CDR3 contains 18 residues. Unmatched junction bases numbered 12, after V lost 2 bases and J lost 2 bases. Germline CDR1 is SGHKS and CDR2 is YYEKEE (reference sequence). The CDR3 coding sequence is TGTGCCAGCAGCTTTCCAAATGTAGCGGGGGGACGGCAAGAGACCCAGTACTTC. This sequence encodes CASSFPNVAGGRQETQYF.

V usage is TRBV30 and J usage is TRBJ1-4; D unresolved. The CDR3 is made up of 13 amino acids. Trimming stripped 0 bases from V and 7 bases from J, with 9 bases between. Germline V lookup: CDR1 GTSNPN, CDR2 SVGIG (reference sequence). The CDR3 loop is CAWSVGRGEKLFF. For the CDR3, the DNA is TGTGCCTGGAGTGTAGGTCGGGGTGAAAAACTGTTTTTT. Supplemented by reference TRBV30 and TRBJ1-4, the full variable domain reads SQTIHQWPATLVQPVGSPLSLECTVEGTSNPNLYWYRQAAGRGLQLLFYSVGIGQISSEVPQNLSASRPQDRQFILSSKKLLLSDSGFYLCAWSVGRGEKLFFGSGTQLSVL.

The chain links TRBV30 to TRBJ2-1, with TRBD2 identical over 8 bases. From germline, CDR1 is GTSNPN and CDR2 SVGIG (reference sequence). After removal of 6 bases from V and 6 bases from J, the junction contained 16 bases not matched to a gene. CDR3 length: 16 amino acids. DNA for the CDR3: TGTGCCTGCCTCCCGGGTTCCGGACTAGCTCCCAATGAGCAGTTCTTC. Translation gives CACLPGSGLAPNEQFF.